These 5 T cell receptor beta chains were sequenced from one sample in a study of regulatory T cells in long-lasting Graves disease. The time point: newly diagnosed GD, antithyroid drugs for less than 3 months. The TCR library used RNA extracted from PBMCs. Assembly of TCR beta libraries relied on iRepertoire HTBI primers together with Arm-PCR of CDR3 regions. TCRdb re-derived calls from the multiplex PCR reads in MiXCR, one entry per CDR3 protein. The table has roughly 400,000 distinct CDR3 sequences, about 15% seen once. In addition, the sample was reused for a study of T cells in Graves' hyperthyroidism and ophthalmopathy.

Sequencing was performed on peripheral blood mononuclear cells (PBMCs), taken at new diagnosis, from a patient treated with antithyroid drugs. These receptors originate from a middle-aged woman with Graves disease.

This chain connects TRBV19 to TRBJ2-1; D gene uncertain. Trimming removed 8 bases from V and 3 bases from J, with 14 bases in between. Germline assignment: CDR1 LNHDA and CDR2 SQIVND (reference sequence). This CDR3 contains 14 residues. The CDR3 sequence is CASDPGGVYNEQFF. The CDR3 DNA sequence: TGTGCCAGTGACCCTGGCGGCGTCTACAATGAGCAGTTCTTC.

This clonotype was counted only a few times. The chain carries TRBV28 and TRBJ1-4; unclear D gene. Germline CDR1 and CDR2: MDHEN and SYDVKM. The length of the CDR3 is 13 residues. The V gene lost 8 bases and the J gene lost 3 bases, with 10 bases spanning the gap. The CDR3 coding sequence is TGTGCCAGCCGGTCGGACCCTAATGAAAAACTGTTTTTT. Translation: CASRSDPNEKLFF.

Worth noting for this clonotype: One end of the junction fails to match germline, which may point to a read error. V gene TRBV5-6 combines with J gene TRBJ2-7; D remains ambiguous. The CDR3 is 13 residues long. CDR1 and CDR2 from the germline V gene are SGHDT and YYEEEE. The CDR3 nucleotides read TGTGCCAGCAGCTTGCAGATATCCTACGAGCAGTCCTTC. This translates into CASSLQISYEQSF.

This chain's CDR3 is CASSHDRSYGYTF. In DNA form, the CDR3 reads TGTGCCAGCTCACATGACAGGAGCTATGGCTACACCTTC. The J gene is TRBJ1-2, the V gene TRBV18, with a possible D match to TRBD1 (6 bases). Per the germline V gene, CDR1 is KGHSH and CDR2 is LQKENI. Trimming stripped 4 bases from V and 4 bases from J, with 10 bases between. The CDR3 is made up of 13 amino acids.

This clonotype came up a few times. The chain joins TRBV18 to TRBJ1-1; 8 bases are a match to TRBD1. The junction had 8 bases not matched to a gene; V was cut back by 5 bases and J by 6 bases. Germline CDR1 and CDR2: KGHSH and LQKENI. The CDR3 is 14 residues long. The CDR3 DNA sequence: TGTGCCAGCTCAGGACAGGGCGCGGGGCCTGAAGCTTTCTTT. Translated: CASSGQGAGPEAFF.